Shown below are 6 T cell receptor beta chains from a single sample sequenced in a study of blood T cell repertoires in COVID-19 (dated by TCRdb to about 2020). The library was produced with the immunoSEQ multiplex PCR assay. In TCRdb, the immuneACCESS table is reduced to in-frame sequences with V and J assigned. These tables do not hold every clone; where another copy was compared, an unresolved V gene accounts for under half, and the others remain unexplained. The sample contains 240,000 or so clones, around 85% of them found a single time. The ten largest account for 2.5% to 3.5% of the sample. Sequenced sample: PBMCs or T cells enriched from blood (not recorded which). These receptors came from a woman in her 40s with acute COVID-19.

This clone was counted once. The CDR3 DNA is TGTGCCAGCAGCTTGGAACTGGTGGGGGCTGTCACCGGGGAGCTGTTTTTT. Translation gives CASSLELVGAVTGELFF. The J gene is TRBJ2-2, the V gene TRBV5-8; D possibly corresponds to TRBD1 (6 bases). Trimming took 0 bases from V and 4 from J, leaving 16 bases between them. This CDR3 is built from 17 residues. Germline values: CDR1 SGHTS, CDR2 YDEGEE.

J is TRBJ2-7 and V is TRBV12-2; the table names TRBD2, a call not compared with the DNA. TRBV12-2 is annotated as a pseudogene. The CDR3 runs to 14 residues. Here the CDR3 reads CASRSRDYAYEQYF. CDR3 DNA sequence: TGTGCAAGTCGCTCCCGGGACTACGCCTACGAGCAGTACTTC.

The J gene is TRBJ2-7, the V gene TRBV11-1, with D possibly matching TRBD1 (5 bases). V lost 5 bases and J 3 bases, leaving 17 bases between the germline ends. The CDR3 consists of 15 residues. CDR1 is SGHAT and CDR2 is FQDESV in the germline V gene (reference sequence). This CDR3 is CASSLGAIENYEQYF. The CDR3 nucleotides read TGTGCCAGCAGCCTAGGGGCCATTGAAAACTACGAGCAGTACTTC. The full variable domain, rest sourced from reference TRBV11-1 and TRBJ2-7, is EAEVAQSPRYKITEKSQAVAFWCDPISGHATLYWYRQILGQGPELLVQFQDESVVDDSQLPKDRFSAERLKGVDSTLKIQPAELGDSAMYLCASSLGAIENYEQYFGPGTRLTVT.

The rearrangement joins TRBV19 to TRBJ1-5; 7 bases are a match to TRBD1. This CDR3 has 15 residues. Germline V gives CDR1 LNHDA, CDR2 SQIVND (reference sequence). The V gene end was trimmed by 3 bases and the J gene end by 5 bases; junction bases not matched to a gene: 7. The chain's CDR3 is CASSMGDSRHQPQHF. In DNA form, the CDR3 reads TGTGCCAGTAGTATGGGGGACAGTAGGCATCAGCCCCAGCATTTT. Full variable domain (rest looked up from reference TRBV19 and TRBJ1-5): DGGITQSPKYLFRKEGQNVTLSCEQNLNHDAMYWYRQDPGQGLRLIYYSQIVNDFQKGDIAEGYSVSREKKESFPLTVTSAQKNPTAFYLCASSMGDSRHQPQHFGDGTRLSIL.

The chain combines TRBV5-1 with TRBJ1-2; TRBD1 matches 10 bases. This CDR3 is built from 17 residues. Germline trimming cut 4 bases from V and 6 bases from J; bases unmatched to any gene: 15. CDR1 is SGHRS and CDR2 is YFSETQ in the germline V gene. CDR3 protein: CASSRAQKGQGVDGYTF. The CDR3 nucleotides are TGCGCCAGCAGCCGTGCTCAAAAAGGACAGGGGGTCGATGGCTACACCTTC.

The J gene is TRBJ2-5, the V gene TRBV14, with 7 bases that match TRBD2. Germline V gives CDR1 SGHDN, CDR2 FVKESK. CDR3 length: 14 amino acids. Trimming at V came to 6 bases and at J to 5 bases, leaving 9 bases not matched to a gene. The CDR3 nucleotides read TGTGCCAGCAGATATTCTAGCGGAGGGGAGACCCAGTACTTC. Its protein product is CASRYSSGGETQYF.